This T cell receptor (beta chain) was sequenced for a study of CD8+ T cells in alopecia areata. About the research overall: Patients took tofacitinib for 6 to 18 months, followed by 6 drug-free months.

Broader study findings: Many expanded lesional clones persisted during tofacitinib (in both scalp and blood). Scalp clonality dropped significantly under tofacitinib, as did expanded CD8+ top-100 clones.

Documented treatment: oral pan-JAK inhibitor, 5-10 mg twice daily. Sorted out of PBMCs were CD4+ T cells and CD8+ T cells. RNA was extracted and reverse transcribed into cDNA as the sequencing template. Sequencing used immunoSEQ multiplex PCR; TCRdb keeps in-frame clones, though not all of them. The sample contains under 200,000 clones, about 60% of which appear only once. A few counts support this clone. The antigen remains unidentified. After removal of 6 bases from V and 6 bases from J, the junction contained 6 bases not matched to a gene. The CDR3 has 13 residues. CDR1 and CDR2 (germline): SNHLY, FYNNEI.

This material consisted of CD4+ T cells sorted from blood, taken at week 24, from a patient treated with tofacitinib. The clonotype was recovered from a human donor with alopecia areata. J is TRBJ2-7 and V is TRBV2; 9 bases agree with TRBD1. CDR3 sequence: CASRRTGVGEQYF. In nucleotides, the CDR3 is TGTGCCAGCAGAAGGACAGGGGTGGGCGAGCAGTACTTC. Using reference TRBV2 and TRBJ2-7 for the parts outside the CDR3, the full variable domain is EPEVTQTPSHQVTQMGQEVILRCVPISNHLYFYWYRQILGQKVEFLVSFYNNEISEKSEIFDDQFSVERPDGSNFTLKIRSTKLEDSAMYFCASRRTGVGEQYFGPGTRLTVT.